The present T cell receptor (beta chain) was sequenced within a study of T cell changes during pregnancy in multiple sclerosis. Profiling relied on immunoSEQ multiplex PCR, and the TCRdb table lists in-frame clones only, not all of them. The sample consists of over 60,000 clones, approximately 95% of them appearing once. Germline V lookup: CDR1 SGHRS, CDR2 YFSETQ. V was pared by 5 bases and J by 4 bases, with 9 bases between. This CDR3 spans 13 amino acids. The chain uses TRBV5-1 and TRBJ2-2; D gene unclear. Sample: peripheral blood, taken in the first trimester of pregnancy. The TCR originated in a female donor with multiple sclerosis, enrolled in a pregnancy study. The DNA for the CDR3 is TGCGCCAGCAGTGGTCAGTCCACCGGGGAGCTGTTTTTT. This translates into CASSGQSTGELFF. Using reference TRBV5-1 and TRBJ2-2 for the parts outside the CDR3, the full variable domain is KAGVTQTPRYLIKTRGQQVTLSCSPISGHRSVSWYQQTPGQGLQFLFEYFSETQRNKGNFPGRFSGRQFSNSRSEMNVSTLELGDSALYLCASSGQSTGELFFGEGSRLTVL.